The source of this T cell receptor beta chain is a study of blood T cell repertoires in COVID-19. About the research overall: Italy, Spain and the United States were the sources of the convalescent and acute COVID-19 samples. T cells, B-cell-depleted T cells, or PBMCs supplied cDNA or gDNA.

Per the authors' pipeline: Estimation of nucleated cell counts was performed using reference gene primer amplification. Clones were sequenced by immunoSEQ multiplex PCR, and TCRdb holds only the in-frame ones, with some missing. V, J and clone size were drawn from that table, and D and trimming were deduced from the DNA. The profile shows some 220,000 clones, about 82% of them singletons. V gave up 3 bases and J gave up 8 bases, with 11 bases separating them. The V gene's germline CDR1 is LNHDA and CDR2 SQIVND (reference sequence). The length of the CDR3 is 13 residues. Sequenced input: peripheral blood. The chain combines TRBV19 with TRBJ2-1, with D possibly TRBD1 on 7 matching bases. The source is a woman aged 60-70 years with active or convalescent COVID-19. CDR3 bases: TGTGCCAGTAGTATTCAGGGGGAGGATGAGCAGTTCTTC. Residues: CASSIQGEDEQFF.